A selection of T cell receptor beta chains follows, all from one sample in a study of cytomegalovirus exposure and HLA in healthy donors. Sequencing used immunoSEQ multiplex PCR; TCRdb keeps in-frame clones, though not all of them. The profile shows 200,000 to 250,000 clones, approximately 80% of them singletons. Sequencing used PBMCs. The receptors originated from a girl under 18 in good health and CMV-seronegative. The CDR3 runs from the conserved cysteine through the conserved F or W.

J gene	V gene	CDR3 protein
TRBJ2-2	TRBV9	CASSPLGGGTGELFF
TRBJ2-5	TRBV6-1	CASSEAWRGISEEYF
TRBJ1-2	TRBV11-2	CASSQQGLGGYTF
TRBJ1-4	TRBV2	CASSLQGAREKLFF
TRBJ2-3	TRBV27	CASRGLAGDITDTQYF
TRBJ2-3	TRBV5-1	CASSLIGATDTQYF
TRBJ2-5	TRBV6-1	CASKRLAGGETQYF
TRBJ1-5	TRBV30	CAWSPISGQVTGGNQPQHF
TRBJ1-2	TRBV5-4	CASSLRQGEGYGYTF
TRBJ2-7	TRBV4-2	CASSQEFSGASYEQYF
TRBJ2-1	TRBV7-6	CASSLSSGGAGEQFF
TRBJ1-2	TRBV7-6	CASSLDRATYTF
TRBJ1-2	TRBV5-6	CASSLDPTEFYGYTF
TRBJ2-5	TRBV18	CASSPNGVRETQYF
TRBJ2-7	TRBV2	CAITGVLSYEQYF
TRBJ1-1	TRBV6-1	CASRTDRNTEAFF
TRBJ2-7	TRBV7-3	CASSLTGTLYEQYF
TRBJ2-1	TRBV7-6	CASSASWGQGSTGNINEQFF
TRBJ1-6	TRBV7-6	CASSSKWDRGNSPLHF
TRBJ2-5	TRBV19	CASSIRWTGDQETQYF
TRBJ2-3	TRBV28	CASSDTQDTQYF
TRBJ2-7	TRBV19	CASSIGNGDYEQYF
TRBJ2-5	TRBV28	CASSHYQETQYF
TRBJ2-1	TRBV5-1	CASSRDRAGYNEQFF
TRBJ2-7	TRBV7-9	CASSRRREDYEQYF
TRBJ1-6	TRBV11-2	CASSTDYTGRTPLHF
TRBJ1-2	TRBV23-1	CASSRAGTGGCRSGYTF
TRBJ2-1	TRBV30	CAWSLGGRDENEQFF